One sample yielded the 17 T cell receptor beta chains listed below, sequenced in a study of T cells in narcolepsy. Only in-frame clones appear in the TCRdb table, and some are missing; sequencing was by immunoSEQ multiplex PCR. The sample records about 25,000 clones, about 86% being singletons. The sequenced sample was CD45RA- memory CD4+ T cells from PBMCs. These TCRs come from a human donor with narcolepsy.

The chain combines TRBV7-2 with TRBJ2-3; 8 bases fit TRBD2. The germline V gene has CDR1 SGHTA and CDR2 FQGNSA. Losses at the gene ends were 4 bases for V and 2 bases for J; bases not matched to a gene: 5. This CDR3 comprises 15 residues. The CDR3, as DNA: TGTGCCAGCAGCTCCCGGACTAGCCCCACAGATACGCAGTATTTT. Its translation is CASSSRTSPTDTQYF.

The CDR3 protein is CASSSTSWGELFF. The CDR3 nucleotides are TGTGCCAGCAGCTCGACTAGTTGGGGGGAGCTGTTTTTT. The chain is built from TRBV6-1 and TRBJ2-2, with a weak D call TRBD2 (6 bases). The germline V gene encodes CDR1 MNHNS and CDR2 SASEGT. The CDR3 has 13 residues. V lost 6 bases to trimming and J lost 8 bases, with 13 bases between them.

Here the CDR3 DNA reads TGTGCCAGCAGCCGACAGGGAGAAGGAAACACCATATATTTT. It translates to CASSRQGEGNTIYF. V usage is TRBV6-5 and J usage is TRBJ1-3; 7 bases agree with TRBD1. Germline V CDR1 and CDR2: MNHEY, SVGAGI. V trimming: 6 bases; J trimming: 4 bases; junction bases outside the gene matches: 6. The CDR3 totals 14 residues.

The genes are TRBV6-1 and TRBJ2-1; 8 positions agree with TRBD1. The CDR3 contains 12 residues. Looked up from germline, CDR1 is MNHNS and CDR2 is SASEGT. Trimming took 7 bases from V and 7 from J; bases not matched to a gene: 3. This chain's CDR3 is CASNGQGNEQFF. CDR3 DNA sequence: TGTGCCAGCAATGGACAGGGTAATGAGCAGTTCTTC.

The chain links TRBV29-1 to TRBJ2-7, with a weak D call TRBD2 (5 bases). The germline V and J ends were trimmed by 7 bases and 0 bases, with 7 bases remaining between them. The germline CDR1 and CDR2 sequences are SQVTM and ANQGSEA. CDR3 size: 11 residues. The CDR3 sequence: CSGGSSYEQYF. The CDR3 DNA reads TGCAGCGGCGGGTCCTCCTACGAGCAGTACTTC.

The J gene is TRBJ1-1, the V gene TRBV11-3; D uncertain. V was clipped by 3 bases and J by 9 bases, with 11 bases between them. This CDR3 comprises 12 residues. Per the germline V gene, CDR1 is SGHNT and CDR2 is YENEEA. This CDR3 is CASSFFQTQAFF. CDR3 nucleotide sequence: TGTGCCAGCAGCTTTTTCCAGACCCAAGCTTTCTTT.

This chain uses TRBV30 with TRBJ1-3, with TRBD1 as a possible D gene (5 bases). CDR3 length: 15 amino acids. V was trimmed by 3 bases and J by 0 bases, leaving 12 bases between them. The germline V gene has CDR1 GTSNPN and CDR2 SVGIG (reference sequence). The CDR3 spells CAWSPGLISGNTIYF. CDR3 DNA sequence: TGTGCCTGGAGCCCGGGGCTCATCTCTGGAAACACCATATATTTT.

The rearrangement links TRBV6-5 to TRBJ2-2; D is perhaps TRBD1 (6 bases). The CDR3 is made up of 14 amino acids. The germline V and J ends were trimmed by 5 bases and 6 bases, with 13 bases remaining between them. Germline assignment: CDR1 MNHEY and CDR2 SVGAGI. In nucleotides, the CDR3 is TGTGCCAGCAGTGAATCTTGGGGGCCCGGGGAGCTGTTTTTT. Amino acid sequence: CASSESWGPGELFF.

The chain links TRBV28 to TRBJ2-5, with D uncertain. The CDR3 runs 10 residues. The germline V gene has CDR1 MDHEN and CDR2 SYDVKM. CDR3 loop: CAEAYETQYF. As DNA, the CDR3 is TGTGCTGAGGCTTATGAGACCCAGTACTTC.

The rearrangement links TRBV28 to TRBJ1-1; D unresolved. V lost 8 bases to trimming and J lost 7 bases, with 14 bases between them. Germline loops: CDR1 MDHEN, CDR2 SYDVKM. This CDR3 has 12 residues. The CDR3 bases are TGTGCCAGCCGGAGAGGATTCAGTGAAGCTTTCTTT. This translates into CASRRGFSEAFF.

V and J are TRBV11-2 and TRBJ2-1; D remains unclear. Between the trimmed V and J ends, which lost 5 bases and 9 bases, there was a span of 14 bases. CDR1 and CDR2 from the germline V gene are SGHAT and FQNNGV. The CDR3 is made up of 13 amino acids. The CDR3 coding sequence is TGTGCCAGCAGCACAGCCCGGACGGGTGAGCAGTTCTTC. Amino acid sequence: CASSTARTGEQFF.

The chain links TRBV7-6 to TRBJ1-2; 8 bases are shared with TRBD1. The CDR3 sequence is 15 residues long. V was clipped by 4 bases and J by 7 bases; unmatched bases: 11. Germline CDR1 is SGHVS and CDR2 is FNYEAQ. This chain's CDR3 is CASSSPGQGARGYTF. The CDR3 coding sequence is TGTGCCAGCAGCTCCCCGGGCCAGGGGGCACGTGGCTACACCTTC.

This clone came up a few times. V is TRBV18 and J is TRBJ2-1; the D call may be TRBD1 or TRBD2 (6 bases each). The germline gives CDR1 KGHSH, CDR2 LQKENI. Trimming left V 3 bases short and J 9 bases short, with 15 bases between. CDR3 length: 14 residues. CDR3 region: CASSPFGGRGEQFF. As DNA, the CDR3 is TGTGCCAGCTCACCCTTCGGGGGCCGGGGTGAGCAGTTCTTC.

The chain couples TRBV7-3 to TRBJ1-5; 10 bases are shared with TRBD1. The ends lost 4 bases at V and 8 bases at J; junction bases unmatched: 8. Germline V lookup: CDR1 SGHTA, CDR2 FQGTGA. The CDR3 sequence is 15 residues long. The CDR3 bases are TGTGCCAGCAGCTCGGGACAGGGGTTATTAGAGCCCCAGCATTTT. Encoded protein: CASSSGQGLLEPQHF.

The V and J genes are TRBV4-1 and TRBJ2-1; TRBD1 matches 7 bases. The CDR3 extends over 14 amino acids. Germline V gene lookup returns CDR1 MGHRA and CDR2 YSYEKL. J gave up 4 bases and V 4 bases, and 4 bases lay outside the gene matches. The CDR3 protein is CASSRGQVYNEQFF. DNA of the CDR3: TGCGCCAGCAGCCGTGGACAGGTATACAATGAGCAGTTCTTC.

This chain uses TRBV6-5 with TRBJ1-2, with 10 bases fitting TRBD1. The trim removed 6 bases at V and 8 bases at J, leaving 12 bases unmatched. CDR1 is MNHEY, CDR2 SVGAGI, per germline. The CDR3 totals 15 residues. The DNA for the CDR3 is TGTGCCAGCAGGGAACTGACAGGGGGCGCCTCCGGCTACACCTTC. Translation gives CASRELTGGASGYTF.

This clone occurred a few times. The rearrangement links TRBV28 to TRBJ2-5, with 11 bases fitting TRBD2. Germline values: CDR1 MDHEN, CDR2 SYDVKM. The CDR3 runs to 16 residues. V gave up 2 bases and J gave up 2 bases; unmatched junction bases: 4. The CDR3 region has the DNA TGTGCCAGCAGTTTAGGGCTAGCGGGGGGACAAGAGACCCAGTACTTC. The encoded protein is CASSLGLAGGQETQYF.